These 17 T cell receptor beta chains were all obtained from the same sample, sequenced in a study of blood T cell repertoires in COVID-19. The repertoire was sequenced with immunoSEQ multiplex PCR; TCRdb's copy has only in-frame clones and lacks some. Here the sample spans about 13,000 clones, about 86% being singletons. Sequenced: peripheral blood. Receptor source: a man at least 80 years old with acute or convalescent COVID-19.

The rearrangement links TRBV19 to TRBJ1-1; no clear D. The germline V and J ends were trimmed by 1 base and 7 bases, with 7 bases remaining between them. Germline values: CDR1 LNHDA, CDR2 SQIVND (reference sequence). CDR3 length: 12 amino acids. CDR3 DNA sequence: TGTGCCAGTAGTATAGTTGAGGATGAAGCTTTCTTT. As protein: CASSIVEDEAFF.

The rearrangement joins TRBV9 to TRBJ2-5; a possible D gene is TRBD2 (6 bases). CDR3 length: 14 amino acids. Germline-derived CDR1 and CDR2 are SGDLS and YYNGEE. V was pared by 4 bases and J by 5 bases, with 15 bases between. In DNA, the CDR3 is TGTGCCAGCAGCACACTGGGTAGCGGTGAGACCCAGTACTTC. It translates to CASSTLGSGETQYF.

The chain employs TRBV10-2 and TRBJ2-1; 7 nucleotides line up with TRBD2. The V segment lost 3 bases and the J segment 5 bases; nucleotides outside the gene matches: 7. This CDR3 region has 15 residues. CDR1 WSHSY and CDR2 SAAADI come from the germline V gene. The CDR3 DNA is TGCGCCAGCAGTGACGCGGGAGCGTGGGACAATGAGCAGTTCTTC. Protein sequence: CASSDAGAWDNEQFF.

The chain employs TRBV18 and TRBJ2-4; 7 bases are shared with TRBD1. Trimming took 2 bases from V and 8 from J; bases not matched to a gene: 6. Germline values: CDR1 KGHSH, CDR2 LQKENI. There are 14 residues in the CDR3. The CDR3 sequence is CASSPNRGLDIQYF. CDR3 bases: TGTGCCAGCTCACCAAACAGGGGTCTGGACATTCAGTACTTC. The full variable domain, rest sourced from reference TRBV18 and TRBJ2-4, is NAGVMQNPRHLVRRRGQEARLRCSPMKGHSHVYWYRQLPEEGLKFMVYLQKENIIDESGMPKERFSAEFPKEGPSILRIQQVVRGDSAAYFCASSPNRGLDIQYFGAGTRLSVL.

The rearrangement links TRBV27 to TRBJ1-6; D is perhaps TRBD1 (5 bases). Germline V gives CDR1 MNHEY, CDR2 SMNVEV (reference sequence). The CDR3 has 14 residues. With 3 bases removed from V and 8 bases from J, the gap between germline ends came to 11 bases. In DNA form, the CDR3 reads TGTGCCAGCAGTTTTCAGGGAAGGGATTCACCCCTCCACTTT. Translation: CASSFQGRDSPLHF.

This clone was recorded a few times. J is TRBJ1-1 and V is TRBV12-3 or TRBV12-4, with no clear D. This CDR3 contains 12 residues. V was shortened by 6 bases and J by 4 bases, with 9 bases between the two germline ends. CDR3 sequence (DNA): TGTGCCAGCAGCTATTTCGGCACTGAAGCTTTCTTT. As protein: CASSYFGTEAFF.

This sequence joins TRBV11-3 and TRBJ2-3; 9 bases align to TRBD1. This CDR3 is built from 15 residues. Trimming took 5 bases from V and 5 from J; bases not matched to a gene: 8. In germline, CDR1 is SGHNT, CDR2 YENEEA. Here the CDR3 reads CASSPRDRVGDTQYF. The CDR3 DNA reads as TGTGCCAGCAGCCCCCGGGACAGGGTAGGAGATACGCAGTATTTT.

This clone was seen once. The CDR3 DNA reads as TGTGCCAGCAGCTTACAGGGGGCACGGAAAGAGACCCAGTACTTC. The encoded protein is CASSLQGARKETQYF. V gene TRBV7-2 combines with J gene TRBJ2-5, with TRBD1 matching 8 bases. Germline CDR1 reads SGHTA; CDR2 reads FQGNSA. The CDR3 spans 15 residues. The J segment lost 3 bases and the V segment lost 2 bases, leaving 5 bases of the junction unmatched.

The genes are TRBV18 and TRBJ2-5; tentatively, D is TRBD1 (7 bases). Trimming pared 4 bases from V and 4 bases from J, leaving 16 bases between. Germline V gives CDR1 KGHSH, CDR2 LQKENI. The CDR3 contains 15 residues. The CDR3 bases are TGTGCCAGCTCACTGGGGCGACAGGGAGGAGAGACCCAGTACTTC. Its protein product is CASSLGRQGGETQYF. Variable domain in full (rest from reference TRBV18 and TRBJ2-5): NAGVMQNPRHLVRRRGQEARLRCSPMKGHSHVYWYRQLPEEGLKFMVYLQKENIIDESGMPKERFSAEFPKEGPSILRIQQVVRGDSAAYFCASSLGRQGGETQYFGPGTRLLVL.

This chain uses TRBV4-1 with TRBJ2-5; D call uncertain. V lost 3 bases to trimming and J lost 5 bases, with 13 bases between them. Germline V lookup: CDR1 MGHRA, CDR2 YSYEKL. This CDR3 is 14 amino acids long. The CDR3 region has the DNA TGCGCCAGCAGCCAGAGGCAACTCGCGGAGACCCAGTACTTC. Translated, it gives CASSQRQLAETQYF.

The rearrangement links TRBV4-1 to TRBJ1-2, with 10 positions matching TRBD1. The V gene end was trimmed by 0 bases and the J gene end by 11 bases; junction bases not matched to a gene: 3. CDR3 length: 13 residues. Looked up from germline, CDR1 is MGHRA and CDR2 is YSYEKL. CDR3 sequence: CASSQDRQGAYTF. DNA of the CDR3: TGCGCCAGCAGCCAAGATCGACAGGGGGCTTACACCTTC.

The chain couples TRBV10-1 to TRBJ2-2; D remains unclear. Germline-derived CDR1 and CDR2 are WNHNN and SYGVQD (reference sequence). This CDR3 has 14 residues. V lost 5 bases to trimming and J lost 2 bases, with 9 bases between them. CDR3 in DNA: TGCGCCAGCAGTCCGAGGCGTAACACCGGGGAGCTGTTTTTT. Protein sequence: CASSPRRNTGELFF.

In DNA, the CDR3 is TGTGCCAGCAGGGCTAGCGGACCCCAAGAGACCCAGTACTTC. Amino acid sequence: CASRASGPQETQYF. The rearrangement uses TRBV7-9 and TRBJ2-5; 7 bases line up with TRBD2. CDR1 and CDR2 (germline): SEHNR, FQNEAQ (reference sequence). Trimming at V came to 6 bases and at J to 1 base, leaving 5 bases not matched to a gene. This CDR3 is 14 amino acids long.

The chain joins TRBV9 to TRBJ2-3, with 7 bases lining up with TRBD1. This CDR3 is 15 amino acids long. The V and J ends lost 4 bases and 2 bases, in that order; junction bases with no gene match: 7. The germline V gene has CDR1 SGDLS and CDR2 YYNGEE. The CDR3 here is CASSPVGGLTDTQYF. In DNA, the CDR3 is TGTGCCAGCAGCCCAGTAGGGGGCCTCACAGATACGCAGTATTTT. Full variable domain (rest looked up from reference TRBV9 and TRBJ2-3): DSGVTQTPKHLITATGQRVTLRCSPRSGDLSVYWYQQSLDQGLQFLIQYYNGEERAKGNILERFSAQQFPDLHSELNLSSLELGDSALYFCASSPVGGLTDTQYFGPGTRLTVL.

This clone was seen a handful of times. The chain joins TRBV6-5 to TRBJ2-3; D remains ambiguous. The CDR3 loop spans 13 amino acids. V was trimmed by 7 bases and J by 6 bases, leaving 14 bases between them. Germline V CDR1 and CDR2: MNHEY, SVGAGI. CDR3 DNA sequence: TGTGCCAGCACAAGAACGCCAGTGGATACGCAGTATTTT. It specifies CASTRTPVDTQYF.

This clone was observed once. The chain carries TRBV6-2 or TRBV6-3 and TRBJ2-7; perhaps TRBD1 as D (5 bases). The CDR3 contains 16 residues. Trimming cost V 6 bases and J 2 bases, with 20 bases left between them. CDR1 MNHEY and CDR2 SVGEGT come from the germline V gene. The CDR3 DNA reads TGTGCCAGCAGCGCCAGGCCAGGGTCGTTCGCCTACGAGCAGTACTTC. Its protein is CASSARPGSFAYEQYF.

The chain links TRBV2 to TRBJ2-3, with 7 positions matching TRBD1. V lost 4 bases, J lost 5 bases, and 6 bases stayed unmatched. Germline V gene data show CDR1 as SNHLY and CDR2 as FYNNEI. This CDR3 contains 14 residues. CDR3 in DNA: TGTGCCAGCAGTGTAGGGACAGTGGGAGATACGCAGTATTTT. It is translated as CASSVGTVGDTQYF.